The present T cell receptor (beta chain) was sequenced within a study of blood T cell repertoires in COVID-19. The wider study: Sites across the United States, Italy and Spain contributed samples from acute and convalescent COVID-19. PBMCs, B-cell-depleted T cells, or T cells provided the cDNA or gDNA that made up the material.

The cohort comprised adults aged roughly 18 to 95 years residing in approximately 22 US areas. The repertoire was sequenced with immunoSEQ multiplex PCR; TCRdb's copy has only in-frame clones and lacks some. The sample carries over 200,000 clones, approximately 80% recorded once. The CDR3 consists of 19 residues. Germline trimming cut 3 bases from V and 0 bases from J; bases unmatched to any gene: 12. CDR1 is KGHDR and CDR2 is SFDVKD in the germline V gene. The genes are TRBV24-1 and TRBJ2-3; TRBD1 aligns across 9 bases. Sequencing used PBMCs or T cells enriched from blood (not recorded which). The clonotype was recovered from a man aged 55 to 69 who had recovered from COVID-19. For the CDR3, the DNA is TGTGCCACCAGTGATCCGATAGGACAGGGGACCCTAAGCACAGATACGCAGTATTTT. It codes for CATSDPIGQGTLSTDTQYF.